Listed below are T cell receptor beta chains from one sample, sequenced in a study of cytomegalovirus exposure and HLA in healthy donors. Data came from immunoSEQ multiplex PCR; TCRdb stores just in-frame clones and leaves some out. This table has roughly 150,000 clones, roughly 80% appearing once. The specimen was PBMCs. Receptors were obtained from a man aged 18 to 30 in good health and CMV-seropositive. Each CDR3 is given with its conserved first and last residue. A D gene is named only where the DNA matches it firmly. A clone size is listed for some rows: how often the clone was seen (once, few, many), or a class if it is expanded.

J | V | size | D | DNA | CDR3
TRBJ1-2 | TRBV2 | NA | TRBD1 | TGTGCCAGCAGGGACGGAAATAACAGGGGCGGCTACACCTTC | CASRDGNNRGGYTF
TRBJ2-1 | TRBV6-1 | NA | TRBD1 | TGTGCCAGCCAAAGACAGGGCATTACCTACAATGAGCAGTTCTTC | CASQRQGITYNEQFF
TRBJ1-1 | TRBV19 | few | NA | TGTGCCAGTAGTATCGCAACAGGGATAGTCACTGAAGCTTTCTTT | CASSIATGIVTEAFF
TRBJ1-2 | TRBV7-9 | NA | NA | TGTGCCAGCAGCTCCTACAGTGGAAACTATGGCTACACCTTC | CASSSYSGNYGYTF
TRBJ1-5 | TRBV27 | few | NA | TGTGCCAGCAGTTTATTTTTAAATCAGCCCCAGCATTTT | CASSLFLNQPQHF
TRBJ1-2 | TRBV19 | NA | NA | TGTGCCAGTAGTATAGTTGCGGGGGTAACTATGCCTGAGACCTTC | CASSIVAGVTMPETF
TRBJ1-1 | TRBV6-7 | NA | NA | TGTGCCAGCAGCGATACAGGCGCCGATATGAACACTGAAGCTTTCTTT | CASSDTGADMNTEAFF
TRBJ1-1 | TRBV6-1 | NA | NA | TGTGCCAGCAACGCTGACAGACTGAACACTGAAGCTTTCTTT | CASNADRLNTEAFF
TRBJ1-1 | TRBV7-9 | NA | NA | TGTGCCAGCAGCTTAAAGAAGGGGCTCGGGGAAGCTTTCTTT | CASSLKKGLGEAFF
TRBJ2-7 | TRBV18 | NA | TRBD1 | TGTGCCAGCTCGGGGACAGGCCCTTACGAGCAGTACTTC | CASSGTGPYEQYF
TRBJ1-4 | TRBV9 | NA | NA | TGTGCCAGCAGCGTAGGGTCGGACTACAATGAAAAACTGTTTTTT | CASSVGSDYNEKLFF
TRBJ2-3 | TRBV25-1 | NA | NA | TGTGCCACCCATGGACAGCTCACAGATACGCAGTATTTT | CATHGQLTDTQYF
TRBJ1-5 | TRBV25-1 | NA | TRBD1 | TGTGCCAGCAGGACAGGGAATCAGCCCCAGCATTTT | CASRTGNQPQHF
TRBJ1-1 | TRBV7-9 | NA | NA | TGTGCCAGCAGCTTAGGGGACTTGAACACTGAAGCTTTCTTT | CASSLGDLNTEAFF
TRBJ2-2 | TRBV2 | few | NA | TGTGCCAGCAGTGTAGGGGGTGGCACCGGGGAGCTGTTTTTT | CASSVGGGTGELFF
TRBJ2-7 | TRBV28 | NA | NA | TGTGCCAGCAGTTCCTACAGCTACGAGCAGTACTTC | CASSSYSYEQYF
TRBJ1-4 | TRBV7-2 | NA | TRBD1 | TGTGCCAGCAGCTTAGTAGGGACAGTGGGGGAAAAACTGTTTTTT | CASSLVGTVGEKLFF
TRBJ1-1 | TRBV5-1 | NA | NA | TGCGCCAGCAGCTGGTGGACAGAGAACACTGAAGCTTTCTTT | CASSWWTENTEAFF
TRBJ1-1 | TRBV7-3 | NA | NA | TGTGCCAGCAGCTTAACGTCAGGGGCGGAGATGAACACTGAAGCTTTCTTT | CASSLTSGAEMNTEAFF
TRBJ1-4 | TRBV5-1 | NA | TRBD1 | TGCGCCAGCAGCTTCCGTTACACAGGGGCTCCGGGTGAAAAACTGTTTTTT | CASSFRYTGAPGEKLFF
TRBJ2-1 | TRBV19 | NA | TRBD2 | TGTGCCAGTAGTAGGCTAGCGGGAAGCAATGAGCAGTTCTTC | CASSRLAGSNEQFF
TRBJ2-3 | TRBV11-2 | NA | TRBD2 | TGTGCCAGCTCCGCTAGCGGGGCCTTGGCAGATACGCAGTATTTT | CASSASGALADTQYF
TRBJ2-1 | TRBV5-1 | once | TRBD2 | TGCGCCAGCAGCGGAGATAGCGGGAGGGTCGATACGTTCTTC | CASSGDSGRVDTFF
TRBJ1-3 | TRBV5-1 | NA | NA | TGCGCCAGCAGCACACAGGGTGCAGGAAACACCATATATTTT | CASSTQGAGNTIYF
TRBJ1-2 | TRBV4-1 | NA | NA | TGCGCCAGCAGCCAAGTGAGGATTCAGGGTAGGAGTGGCTACACCTTC | CASSQVRIQGRSGYTF
TRBJ2-5 | TRBV10-3 | NA | NA | TGTGCCATCAGTGTAACAGGGCTGGGCCAAGAGACCCAGTACTTC | CAISVTGLGQETQYF
TRBJ2-6 | TRBV28 | NA | NA | TGTGCCAGCAGTTTCAGGACAGGGGCCAACGTCCTGACTTTC | CASSFRTGANVLTF
TRBJ2-5 | TRBV5-1 | once | TRBD2 | TGCGCCAGCAGCTTCATGACTAGCGGGAGGGCGTCCCAAGAGACCCAGTACTTC | CASSFMTSGRASQETQYF
TRBJ1-2 | TRBV19 | NA | NA | TGTGCCAGTAGTAAAACCGTGACAGGAAACTATGGCTACACCTTC | CASSKTVTGNYGYTF
TRBJ2-1 | TRBV4-2 | NA | NA | TGTGCCAGCAGCCAGAGCAATGAGCAGTTCTTC | CASSQSNEQFF
TRBJ2-2 | TRBV19 | NA | TRBD1 | TGTGCCAGTAGTGGGGGACAGTACACCGGGGAGCTGTTTTTT | CASSGGQYTGELFF
TRBJ1-3 | TRBV15 | NA | NA | TGTGCCACCAGCAGAGATCGCAGGGCTGGAAACACCATATATTTT | CATSRDRRAGNTIYF
TRBJ1-1 | TRBV19 | NA | NA | TGTGCCAGTAGTGTCCTCCAGGGGAACACTGAAGCTTTCTTT | CASSVLQGNTEAFF
TRBJ1-4 | TRBV28 | NA | TRBD1 | TGTGCCAGCAGTCCCGGGACAGGGGGTGAAAAACTGTTTTTT | CASSPGTGGEKLFF
TRBJ2-5 | TRBV4-3 | NA | TRBD1 | TGCGCCAGCAGCCAATTTCAACCGGGACAGGGGATGGAGACCCAGTACTTC | CASSQFQPGQGMETQYF
TRBJ1-5 | TRBV2 | NA | NA | TGTGCCAGCAGTACTCGACAGACTTATAGCAATCAGCCCCAGCATTTT | CASSTRQTYSNQPQHF
TRBJ2-7 | TRBV6-5 | NA | TRBD1 | TGTGCCAGCAGTCCTAATGTGGGACAGGGCGGCGAGCAGTACTTC | CASSPNVGQGGEQYF
TRBJ1-1 | TRBV6-1 | NA | NA | TGTGCCAGCAGTGAATTGTTGGGGGGGACTGAAGCTTTCTTT | CASSELLGGTEAFF
TRBJ2-3 | TRBV5-4 | NA | TRBD1 | TGTGCCAGCAGCTCGACAGGGGTGAGCACAGATACGCAGTATTTT | CASSSTGVSTDTQYF
TRBJ1-2 | TRBV5-6 | NA | NA | TGTGCCAGCAGCTTGGGGACAGTAAGACATGGCTACACCTTC | CASSLGTVRHGYTF
TRBJ1-3 | TRBV29-1 | NA | TRBD1 | TGCAGCGGGCAGGGGGCGACTGGAAACACCATATATTTT | CSGQGATGNTIYF